Given below is one TCR beta chain in context. The recovered donors of Cohort 3 showed two negative PCRs, clearance, or symptom resolution. These data originate in a study of blood T cell repertoires in COVID-19. Across the whole study: The samples span acute and convalescent COVID-19 from the United States, Italy and Spain.

The V gene end was trimmed by 8 bases and the J gene end by 5 bases; junction bases not matched to a gene: 9. There are 15 residues in the CDR3. Germline CDR1 SNHLY, CDR2 FYNNEI. Generated by immunoSEQ multiplex PCR, the TCRdb table keeps only in-frame clones and is missing some. The repertoire holds approximately 170,000 clones, with approximately 88% as singletons. The TCR originated in a woman between 25 and 40 years old who had recovered from COVID-19. Material: PBMCs or T cells enriched from blood (not recorded which). The chain recombines TRBV2 with TRBJ2-5; 12 nucleotides align to TRBD1. Written as DNA, the CDR3 is TGTGCCAGCGGCGGGGACAGGGGGCTGGGGGAGACCCAGTACTTC. As protein: CASGGDRGLGETQYF.